This record covers a single TCR beta chain. Its antigen is as yet unknown. The CDR3 totals 15 residues. The germline V and J ends were trimmed by 5 bases and 1 base, with 14 bases remaining between them. The germline V gene has CDR1 SGHAT and CDR2 FQNNGV. It was the roughly 110-subject validation cohort, separate from the roughly 700-subject first cohort, to which the donors belonged. TCRdb keeps only in-frame clones here, not all; method: immunoSEQ multiplex PCR. The table lists 150,000 or so clones, 85% to 90% of them singletons. This entry comes from a study of cytomegalovirus exposure and HLA in healthy donors. The study's findings and limits: The classifier was said to identify cytomegalovirus status with high specificity and sensitivity. Cytomegalovirus association was listed for around 180 TCR beta chains. A later analysis found first-cohort TCR clusters tended to co-occur in the 110 or so validation repertoires.

The sequence came from a human donor in good health. This chain uses TRBV11-2 with TRBJ1-2, with D uncertain. Material for sequencing was PBMCs. The DNA for the CDR3 is TGTGCCAGCAGCCAACAAGACGGGTTTAACTATGGCTACACCTTC. As protein: CASSQQDGFNYGYTF.